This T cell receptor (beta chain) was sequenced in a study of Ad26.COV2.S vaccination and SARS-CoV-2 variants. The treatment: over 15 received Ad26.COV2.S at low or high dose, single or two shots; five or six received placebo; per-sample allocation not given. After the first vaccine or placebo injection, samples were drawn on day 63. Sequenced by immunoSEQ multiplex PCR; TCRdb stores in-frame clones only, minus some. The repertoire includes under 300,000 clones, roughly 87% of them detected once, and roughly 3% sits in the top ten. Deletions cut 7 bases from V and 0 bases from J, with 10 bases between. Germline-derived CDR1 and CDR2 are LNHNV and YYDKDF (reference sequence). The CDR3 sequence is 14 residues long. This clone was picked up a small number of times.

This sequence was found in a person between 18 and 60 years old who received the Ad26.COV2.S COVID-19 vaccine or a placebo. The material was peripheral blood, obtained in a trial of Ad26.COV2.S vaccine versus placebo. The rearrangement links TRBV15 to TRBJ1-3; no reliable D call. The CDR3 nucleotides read TGTGCCACCACCGAAAAGCTCTCTGGAAACACCATATATTTT. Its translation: CATTEKLSGNTIYF.